This paragraph reports one T cell receptor (beta chain). In germline, CDR1 is LGHNA, CDR2 YNFKEQ. With 0 bases clipped from V and 11 bases from J, the junction kept 14 bases outside the gene matches. CDR3 length equals 16 residues. The data were taken from a study of blood T cell repertoires in COVID-19. Study at large: Acute and convalescent COVID-19 samples came from the United States, Italy and Spain. In each case, the material was cDNA or gDNA derived from T cells, B-cell-depleted T cells, or PBMCs.

Per the study methods: Amplification from reference gene primers served as the basis for estimated nucleated cell counts. TCRdb's table, derived via immunoSEQ multiplex PCR, lists solely in-frame clones and lacks some. D and trimming were read from the DNA, whereas the V and J calls and clone size are those reported in that table. The sample has tens of thousands of clones, about nine tenths seen once. The specimen sequenced was peripheral blood. The TCR comes from a male donor with acute or convalescent COVID-19. This chain uses TRBV4-2 with TRBJ1-1; TRBD1 matches at 8 bases. CDR3 bases: TGTGCCAGCAGCCAAGATGTCCCAGGGACAGGTATGTGGGCTTTCTTT. It codes for CASSQDVPGTGMWAFF.